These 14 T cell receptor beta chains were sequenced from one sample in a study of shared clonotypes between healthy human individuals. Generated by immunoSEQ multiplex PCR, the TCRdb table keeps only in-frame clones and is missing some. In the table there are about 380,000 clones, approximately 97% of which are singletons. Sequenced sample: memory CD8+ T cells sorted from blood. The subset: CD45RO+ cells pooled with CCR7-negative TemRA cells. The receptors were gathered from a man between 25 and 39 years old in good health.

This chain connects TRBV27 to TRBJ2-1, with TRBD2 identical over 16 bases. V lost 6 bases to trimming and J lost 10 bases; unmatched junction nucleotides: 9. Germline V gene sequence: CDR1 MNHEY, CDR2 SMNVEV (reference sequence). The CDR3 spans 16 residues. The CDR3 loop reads CASSAPGLAGGGEQFF. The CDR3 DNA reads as TGTGCCAGCAGCGCGCCGGGACTAGCGGGAGGGGGCGAGCAGTTCTTC.

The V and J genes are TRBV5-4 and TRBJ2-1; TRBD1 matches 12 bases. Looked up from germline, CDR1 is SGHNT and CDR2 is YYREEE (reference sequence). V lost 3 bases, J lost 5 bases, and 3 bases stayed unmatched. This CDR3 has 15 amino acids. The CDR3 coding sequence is TGTGCCAGCAGCTGGGGACAGGGGGCCGACAATGAGCAGTTCTTC. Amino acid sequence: CASSWGQGADNEQFF.

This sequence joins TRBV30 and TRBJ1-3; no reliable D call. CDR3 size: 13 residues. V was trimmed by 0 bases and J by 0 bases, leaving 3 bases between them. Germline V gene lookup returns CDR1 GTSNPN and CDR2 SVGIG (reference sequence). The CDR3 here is CAWSVHSGNTIYF. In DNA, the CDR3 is TGTGCCTGGAGTGTACACTCTGGAAACACCATATATTTT.

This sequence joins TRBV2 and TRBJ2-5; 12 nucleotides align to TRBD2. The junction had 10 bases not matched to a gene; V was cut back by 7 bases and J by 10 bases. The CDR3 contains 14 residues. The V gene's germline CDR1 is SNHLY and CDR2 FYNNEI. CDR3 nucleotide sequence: TGTGCCAGCAAATCTAGCGGGAGGGCCTTTAGCCAGTACTTC. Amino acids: CASKSSGRAFSQYF. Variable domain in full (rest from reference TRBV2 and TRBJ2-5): EPEVTQTPSHQVTQMGQEVILRCVPISNHLYFYWYRQILGQKVEFLVSFYNNEISEKSEIFDDQFSVERPDGSNFTLKIRSTKLEDSAMYFCASKSSGRAFSQYFGPGTRLLVL.

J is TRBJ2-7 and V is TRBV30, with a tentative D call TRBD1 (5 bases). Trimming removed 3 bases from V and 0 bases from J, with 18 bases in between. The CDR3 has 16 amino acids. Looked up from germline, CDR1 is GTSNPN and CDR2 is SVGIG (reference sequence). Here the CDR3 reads CAWRRTTGLSSYEQYF. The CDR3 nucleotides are TGTGCCTGGAGGCGAACAACAGGCTTAAGCTCCTACGAGCAGTACTTC.

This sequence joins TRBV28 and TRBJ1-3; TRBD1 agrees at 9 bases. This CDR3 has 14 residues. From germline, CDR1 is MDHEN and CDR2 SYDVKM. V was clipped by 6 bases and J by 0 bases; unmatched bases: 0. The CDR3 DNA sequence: TGTGCCAGCAGGACAGGGGGCTCTGGAAACACCATATATTTT. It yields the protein CASRTGGSGNTIYF.

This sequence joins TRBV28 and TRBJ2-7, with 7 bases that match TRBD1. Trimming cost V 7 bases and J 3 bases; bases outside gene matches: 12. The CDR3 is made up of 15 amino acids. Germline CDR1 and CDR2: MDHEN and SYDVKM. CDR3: CASNQGQAYLYEQYF. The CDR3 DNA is TGTGCCAGCAACCAAGGACAGGCATATCTCTACGAGCAGTACTTC.

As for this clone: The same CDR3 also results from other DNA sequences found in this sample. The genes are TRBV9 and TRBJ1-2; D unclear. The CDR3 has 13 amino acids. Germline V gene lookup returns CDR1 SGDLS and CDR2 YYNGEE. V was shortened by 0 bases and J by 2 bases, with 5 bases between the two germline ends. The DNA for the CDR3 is TGTGCCAGCAGCGTAGCGGGGAACTATGGCTACACCTTC. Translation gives CASSVAGNYGYTF.

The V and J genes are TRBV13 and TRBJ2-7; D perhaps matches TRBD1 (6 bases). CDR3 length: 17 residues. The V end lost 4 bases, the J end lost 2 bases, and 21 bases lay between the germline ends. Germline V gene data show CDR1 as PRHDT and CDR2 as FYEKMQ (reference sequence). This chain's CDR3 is CASSSKNVRTAPYEQYF. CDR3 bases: TGTGCCAGCAGCTCGAAAAACGTGAGGACAGCCCCCTACGAGCAGTACTTC.

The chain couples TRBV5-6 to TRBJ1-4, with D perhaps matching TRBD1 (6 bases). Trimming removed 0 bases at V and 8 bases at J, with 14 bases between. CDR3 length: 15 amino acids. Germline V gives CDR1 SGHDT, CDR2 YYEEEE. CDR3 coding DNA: TGTGCCAGCAGCTTGGGGACAGTCACTGGGGAAAAACTGTTTTTT. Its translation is CASSLGTVTGEKLFF.

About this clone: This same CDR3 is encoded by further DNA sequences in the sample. The CDR3 region is CASSYGGRGEKLFF. CDR3 in DNA: TGTGCCAGCAGTTACGGGGGGAGGGGTGAAAAACTGTTTTTT. This rearrangement joins TRBV6-5 to TRBJ1-4; possible D gene TRBD1, 5 bases. Per germline, CDR1 MNHEY and CDR2 SVGAGI. V lost 2 bases, J lost 7 bases, and 11 bases lay in between. The CDR3 sequence is 14 residues long.

This CDR3 is CASSHGTKSYNEQFF. In nucleotides, the CDR3 is TGTGCCAGCAGCCATGGGACGAAGTCCTACAATGAGCAGTTCTTC. This chain joins TRBV7-2 and TRBJ2-1; tentatively, D is TRBD1 or TRBD2 (5 bases each). The CDR3 extends over 15 amino acids. The V gene lost 5 bases and the J gene lost 1 base, with 12 bases spanning the gap. CDR1 is SGHTA, CDR2 FQGNSA, per germline.

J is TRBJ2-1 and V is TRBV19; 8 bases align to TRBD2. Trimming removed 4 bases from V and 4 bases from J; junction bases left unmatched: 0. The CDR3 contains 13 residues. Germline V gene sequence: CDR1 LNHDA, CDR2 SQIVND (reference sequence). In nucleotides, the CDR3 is TGTGCCAGTAGTAGCGGGAGGTACAATGAGCAGTTCTTC. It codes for CASSSGRYNEQFF. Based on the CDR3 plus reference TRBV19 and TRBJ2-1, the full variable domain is DGGITQSPKYLFRKEGQNVTLSCEQNLNHDAMYWYRQDPGQGLRLIYYSQIVNDFQKGDIAEGYSVSREKKESFPLTVTSAQKNPTAFYLCASSSGRYNEQFFGPGTRLTVL.

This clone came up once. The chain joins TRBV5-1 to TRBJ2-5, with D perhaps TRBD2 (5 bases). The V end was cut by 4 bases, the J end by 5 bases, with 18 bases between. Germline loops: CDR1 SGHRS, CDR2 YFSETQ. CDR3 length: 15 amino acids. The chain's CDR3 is CASSPRAAGGETQYF. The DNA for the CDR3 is TGCGCCAGCAGCCCTAGGGCTGCTGGAGGCGAGACCCAGTACTTC. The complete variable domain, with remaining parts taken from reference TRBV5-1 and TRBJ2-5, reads KAGVTQTPRYLIKTRGQQVTLSCSPISGHRSVSWYQQTPGQGLQFLFEYFSETQRNKGNFPGRFSGRQFSNSRSEMNVSTLELGDSALYLCASSPRAAGGETQYFGPGTRLLVL.